One sample yielded the 21 T cell receptor beta chains listed below, sequenced in a study of cytomegalovirus exposure and HLA in healthy donors. Researchers ran the PCR with 60 Vbeta and 13 Jbeta primers. Generated by immunoSEQ multiplex PCR, the TCRdb table keeps only in-frame clones and is missing some. Of around 210,000 clones in the sample, more than 75% are singletons; the top ten hold 0.24%. The specimen was PBMCs. These receptors came from a girl aged 2 to 10 in good health and CMV-seronegative.

On this clone: An end of the junction differs from the germline gene, which may be a read error. The V call is TRBV2, the J call TRBJ2-2, with TRBD2 matching over 10 bases. The CDR3 is made up of 13 amino acids. Germline lookup yields CDR1 SNHLY and CDR2 FYNNEI. The CDR3 DNA follows: TGCTCATGGACTAGCGGGAACACCGGGGAGCTGTTTTTT. It encodes CSWTSGNTGELFF.

This rearrangement joins TRBV19 to TRBJ2-3; D perhaps matches TRBD2 (5 bases). Between the trimmed V and J ends, which lost 3 bases and 4 bases, there was a span of 23 bases. The germline gives CDR1 LNHDA, CDR2 SQIVND (reference sequence). CDR3 length: 18 residues. Here the CDR3 DNA reads TGTGCCAGTAGTATTGCATTTTTCTCGGGCCCGAGGGCAGATACGCAGTATTTT. This sequence encodes CASSIAFFSGPRADTQYF.

As to this clone: In the same sample, other DNA sequences code for this CDR3. V is TRBV27 and J is TRBJ2-1, with 12 bases aligning to TRBD2. The CDR3 is made up of 16 amino acids. Trimming removed 6 bases from V and 0 bases from J; junction bases left unmatched: 3. Germline V CDR1 and CDR2: MNHEY, SMNVEV (reference sequence). CDR3 sequence reads: CASSLTSGSSYNEQFF. In DNA, the CDR3 is TGTGCCAGCAGCCTGACTAGCGGGAGCTCCTACAATGAGCAGTTCTTC.

The rearrangement links TRBV14 to TRBJ1-1, with D perhaps matching TRBD1 (6 bases). Germline values: CDR1 SGHDN, CDR2 FVKESK. V was trimmed by 4 bases and J by 0 bases, leaving 12 bases between them. The CDR3 is made up of 15 amino acids. The CDR3 loop is CASSPRTVMNTEAFF. CDR3 sequence (DNA): TGTGCCAGCAGCCCCCGGACAGTTATGAACACTGAAGCTTTCTTT. Complete variable domain (other parts from reference TRBV14 and TRBJ1-1): EAGVTQFPSHSVIEKGQTVTLRCDPISGHDNLYWYRRVMGKEIKFLLHFVKESKQDESGMPNNRFLAERTGGTYSTLKVQPAELEDSGVYFCASSPRTVMNTEAFFGQGTRLTVV.

The chain employs TRBV10-2 and TRBJ2-3, with TRBD2 matching over 8 bases. CDR3 length: 14 residues. Germline V CDR1 and CDR2: WSHSY, SAAADI. V lost 6 bases, J lost 6 bases, and 8 bases stayed unmatched. CDR3 in amino acids: CASRSSGGLDTQYF. Here the CDR3 DNA reads TGCGCCAGCAGGTCCAGCGGGGGATTGGATACGCAGTATTTT.

The chain carries TRBV18 and TRBJ2-7; D may be TRBD1 (5 bases). Germline CDR1 and CDR2: KGHSH and LQKENI. V lost 6 bases and J lost 1, with 19 bases in between. The CDR3 totals 16 residues. DNA of the CDR3: TGTGCCAGCTCCCCTACAGGCGGCACTATTTCCTACGAGCAGTACTTC. Its translation is CASSPTGGTISYEQYF.

The genes are TRBV6-1 and TRBJ1-2, with D perhaps matching TRBD1 (6 bases). The CDR3 covers 14 residues. Germline-derived CDR1 and CDR2 are MNHNS and SASEGT. V was trimmed by 6 bases and J by 0 bases, leaving 11 bases between them. CDR3 in amino acids: CASRLDRTNYGYTF. CDR3 sequence (DNA): TGTGCCAGCAGGTTAGACAGGACTAACTATGGCTACACCTTC.

The chain links TRBV5-4 to TRBJ2-6, with 9 bases that match TRBD1. The CDR3 loop spans 17 amino acids. Germline V gene data show CDR1 as SGHNT and CDR2 as YYREEE (reference sequence). V dropped 4 bases and J dropped 0; count of bases not matched to a gene: 5. CDR3 in amino acids: CASSVTGGGSGANVLTF. For the CDR3, the DNA is TGTGCCAGCAGCGTAACAGGGGGCGGCTCTGGGGCCAACGTCCTGACTTTC.

This chain connects TRBV4-1 to TRBJ1-1; D gene unclear. Trimming removed 1 base at V and 6 bases at J, with 3 bases between. Per germline, CDR1 MGHRA and CDR2 YSYEKL. The CDR3 contains 11 residues. CDR3 residues: CASSQGAEAFF. The CDR3 DNA is TGCGCCAGCAGCCAAGGAGCTGAAGCTTTCTTT.

This chain joins TRBV27 and TRBJ1-1; no clear D gene. The ends were cut back, 6 bases at V and 0 bases at J, with 14 bases in the middle. CDR3 length: 15 residues. Germline CDR1 MNHEY, CDR2 SMNVEV (reference sequence). The CDR3 region is CASSLQRELNTEAFF. The CDR3 DNA reads TGTGCCAGCAGCTTACAACGGGAGCTGAACACTGAAGCTTTCTTT.

The rearrangement uses TRBV25-1 and TRBJ1-6, with 7 bases that match TRBD1. This CDR3 spans 15 amino acids. Germline CDR1 and CDR2: MGHDK and SYGVNS. V was clipped by 4 bases and J by 7 bases; unmatched bases: 7. The CDR3 region has the DNA TGTGCCAGCAGTGGCAGACAGGGCCGGAATTCACCCCTCCACTTT. This sequence encodes CASSGRQGRNSPLHF.

The J gene is TRBJ1-5, the V gene TRBV7-4; no reliable D call. CDR3 size: 17 residues. The V gene's germline CDR1 is SGHVT and CDR2 SQSDAQ. V dropped 1 base and J dropped 0 bases, with 13 bases sitting between them. CDR3 in DNA: TGTGCCAGCAGCTTAGGGGAGCAGGAGATTAGCAATCAGCCCCAGCATTTT. As protein: CASSLGEQEISNQPQHF.

The chain carries TRBV19 and TRBJ1-5, with 9 positions matching TRBD1. Germline trimming cut 1 base from V and 1 base from J; bases unmatched to any gene: 8. Germline values: CDR1 LNHDA, CDR2 SQIVND (reference sequence). This CDR3 spans 18 amino acids. CDR3: CASSIVRGTGSSNQPQHF. For the CDR3, the DNA is TGTGCCAGTAGTATAGTAAGGGGGACAGGGTCAAGCAATCAGCCCCAGCATTTT.

This chain uses TRBV7-8 with TRBJ2-3, with D perhaps TRBD2 (6 bases). Germline values: CDR1 SGHVS, CDR2 FQNEAQ. Trimming cost V 6 bases and J 4 bases, with 23 bases left between them. CDR3 size: 17 residues. The CDR3 loop reads CASSTTRSASVPDTQYF. In nucleotides, the CDR3 is TGTGCCAGCAGTACAACTAGGTCGGCTAGCGTCCCAGATACGCAGTATTTT. Using reference TRBV7-8 and TRBJ2-3 for the parts outside the CDR3, the full variable domain is GAGVSQSPRYKVAKRGQDVALRCDPISGHVSLFWYQQALGQGPEFLTYFQNEAQLDKSGLPSDRFFAERPEGSVSTLKIQRTQQEDSAVYLCASSTTRSASVPDTQYFGPGTRLTVL.

This clone is a singleton in its sample. V usage is TRBV5-1 and J usage is TRBJ2-7, with 11 bases matching TRBD2. V lost 3 bases and J lost 2; bases outside the gene matches: 4. The CDR3 has 15 amino acids. Germline assignment: CDR1 SGHRS and CDR2 YFSETQ. The CDR3 DNA reads as TGCGCCAGCAGCTCGGTAGCGGGAGGGCCCTACGAGCAGTACTTC. Its translation is CASSSVAGGPYEQYF.

This chain joins TRBV11-2 and TRBJ2-7; D may be TRBD2 (7 bases). Per germline, CDR1 SGHAT and CDR2 FQNNGV. The CDR3 loop spans 15 amino acids. V lost 5 bases to trimming and J lost 3 bases, with 17 bases between them. The CDR3 DNA reads TGTGCCAGCAGCCCCGAGGGGGGAGGGGGCTACGAGCAGTACTTC. This sequence encodes CASSPEGGGGYEQYF.

The V call is TRBV10-2, the J call TRBJ2-5; 8 nucleotides match TRBD1. Germline CDR1 WSHSY, CDR2 SAAADI. Trimming took 3 bases from V and 2 from J; bases not matched to a gene: 2. This CDR3 has 14 amino acids. CDR3 sequence reads: CASSDRGRQETQYF. The DNA for the CDR3 is TGCGCCAGCAGTGACAGGGGGCGGCAAGAGACCCAGTACTTC.

The V call is TRBV7-9, the J call TRBJ1-2; D call uncertain. The CDR3 contains 14 residues. The germline gives CDR1 SEHNR, CDR2 FQNEAQ (reference sequence). Trimming removed 5 bases from V and 5 bases from J, with 15 bases in between. CDR3: CASSMEGSWYGYTF. The CDR3 coding sequence is TGTGCCAGCAGCATGGAGGGTAGTTGGTATGGCTACACCTTC. Full variable domain (outside the CDR3, taken from reference TRBV7-9 and TRBJ1-2): DTGVSQNPRHKITKRGQNVTFRCDPISEHNRLYWYRQTLGQGPEFLTYFQNEAQLEKSRLLSDRFSAERPKGSFSTLEIQRTEQGDSAMYLCASSMEGSWYGYTFGSGTRLTVV.

The chain recombines TRBV18 with TRBJ1-3, with D possibly TRBD1 on 6 matching bases. Trimming removed 5 bases at V and 0 bases at J, with 17 bases between. This CDR3 is 17 amino acids long. CDR1 and CDR2 from the germline V gene are KGHSH and LQKENI. CDR3 in amino acids: CASSSEDRKSSGNTIYF. Here the CDR3 DNA reads TGTGCCAGCTCATCTGAGGACAGAAAAAGCTCTGGAAACACCATATATTTT.

This clone was recorded once. The rearrangement uses TRBV2 and TRBJ2-1; the D gene is possibly TRBD2 (6 bases). The V and J ends lost 4 bases and 9 bases respectively, with 19 bases between them. The CDR3 runs 15 residues. CDR1 SNHLY and CDR2 FYNNEI come from the germline V gene. CDR3 protein: CASSGGISGGSEQFF. The CDR3, as DNA: TGTGCCAGCAGTGGAGGTATTAGCGGTGGGAGTGAGCAGTTCTTC.

Only a few counts were recorded for this clone. The chain combines TRBV7-9 with TRBJ1-1; 7 bases match TRBD1. From germline, CDR1 is SEHNR and CDR2 FQNEAQ (reference sequence). The V segment lost 5 bases and the J segment 5 bases; nucleotides outside the gene matches: 2. The CDR3 has 12 residues. CDR3 amino acids: CASSKQGTEAFF. The CDR3 nucleotides are TGTGCCAGCAGCAAACAGGGGACTGAAGCTTTCTTT.